The following is a T cell receptor beta chain sequence with its context. Assay used: immunoSEQ multiplex PCR; TCRdb lists only in-frame clones, some missing. The sample lists tens of thousands of clones; approximately 88% were seen once. This sample was included in a study of blood T cell repertoires in COVID-19. Trimming took 5 bases from V and 1 from J, leaving 11 bases between them. CDR3 size: 14 residues. Looked up from germline, CDR1 is SNHLY and CDR2 is FYNNEI. The source of this sequence is a human donor in a cohort sampled during active COVID-19. V and J are TRBV2 and TRBJ1-1; D may be TRBD1 (6 bases). Sequencing used peripheral blood. For the CDR3, the DNA is TGTGCCAGCAGTAGAACACAGGGGAACACTGAAGCTTTCTTT. Protein product: CASSRTQGNTEAFF. The complete variable domain, with remaining parts taken from reference TRBV2 and TRBJ1-1, reads EPEVTQTPSHQVTQMGQEVILRCVPISNHLYFYWYRQILGQKVEFLVSFYNNEISEKSEIFDDQFSVERPDGSNFTLKIRSTKLEDSAMYFCASSRTQGNTEAFFGQGTRLTVV.